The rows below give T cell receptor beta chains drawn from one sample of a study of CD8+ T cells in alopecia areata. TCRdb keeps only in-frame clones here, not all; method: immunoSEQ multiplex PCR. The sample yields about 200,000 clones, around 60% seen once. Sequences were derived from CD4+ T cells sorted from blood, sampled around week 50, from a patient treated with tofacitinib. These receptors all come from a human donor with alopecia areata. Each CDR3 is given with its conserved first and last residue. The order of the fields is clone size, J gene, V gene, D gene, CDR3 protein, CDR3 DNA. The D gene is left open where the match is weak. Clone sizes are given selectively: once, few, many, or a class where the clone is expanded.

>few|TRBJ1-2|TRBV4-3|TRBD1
CASSVTGVGYGYTF
TGCGCCAGCAGCGTAACAGGGGTTGGGTATGGCTACACCTTC
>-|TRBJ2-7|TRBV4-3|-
CASSQDLVGPGASYEQYF
TGCGCCAGCAGCCAAGATCTAGTGGGGCCCGGGGCTTCCTACGAGCAGTACTTC
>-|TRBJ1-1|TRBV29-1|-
CSGHRPANTEAFF
TGCAGCGGGCACAGGCCGGCGAACACTGAAGCTTTCTTT
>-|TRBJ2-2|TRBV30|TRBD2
CAWRAGLNTGELFF
TGTGCCTGGAGGGCGGGACTAAACACCGGGGAGCTGTTTTTT
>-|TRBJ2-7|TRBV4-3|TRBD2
CASSQDSGLPFEQYF
TGCGCCAGCAGCCAAGATTCGGGACTACCTTTCGAGCAGTACTTC
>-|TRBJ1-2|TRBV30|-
CAWSAPAAYGYTF
TGTGCCTGGAGTGCCCCCGCAGCGTATGGCTACACCTTC
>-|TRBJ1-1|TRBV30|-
CASTVMVGNTEAFF
TGTGCCTCGACAGTTATGGTTGGGAACACTGAAGCTTTCTTT
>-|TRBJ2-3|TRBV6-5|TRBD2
CASTTGGPTDTQYF
TGTGCCAGCACCACGGGGGGACCCACAGATACGCAGTATTTT
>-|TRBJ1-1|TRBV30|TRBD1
CAWSTLGQEEAFF
TGTGCCTGGAGTACTCTCGGACAGGAGGAAGCTTTCTTT
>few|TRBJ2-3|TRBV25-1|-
CASSEAGTTDTQYF
TGTGCCAGCAGTGAAGCGGGGACCACAGATACGCAGTATTTT